The T cell receptor beta chain described here comes from a study of blood T cells in healthy people across ages. Study-level points and caveats: Unsorted PBMCs ruled out conclusive naive versus antigen-experienced comparison. Diversity was higher, and naive CD4+ cells more numerous, in long-lived donors than in aged donors.

The V segment lost 4 bases and the J segment 7 bases; nucleotides outside the gene matches: 4. The CDR3 loop spans 13 amino acids. The germline CDR1 and CDR2 sequences are SEHNR and FQNEAQ (reference sequence). A note on this clonotype: The antigen is unknown.

Sample-barcoded 5' priming and a J-beta primer mix drove a second PCR of roughly 6 to 12 cycles. Sequencing of every sample gave 2.5 million or more CDR3-containing paired-end reads. TCRdb ran MiXCR on the 5' RACE reads and lists one entry per CDR3 protein. The sample carries around 900,000 distinct CDR3 sequences, 51% recorded once. This clonotype was obtained from a woman in her fifties or sixties in good health. The chain combines TRBV7-9 with TRBJ2-5, with TRBD1 identical over 9 bases. The material sequenced was blood. The CDR3 DNA reads TGTGCCAGCAGCTCCGGACAGGGGTGGACCCAGTACTTC. Translated, it gives CASSSGQGWTQYF.